This T cell receptor (beta chain) was recovered during a study of blood T cell repertoires in COVID-19. The data were produced by immunoSEQ multiplex PCR, yet TCRdb's version contains in-frame clones alone and is incomplete. The data contain approximately 220,000 clones, about four fifths of them singletons. CDR1 and CDR2 from the germline V gene are LGHNA and YNFKEQ. The CDR3 loop spans 15 amino acids. The V segment lost 4 bases and the J segment 3 bases; nucleotides outside the gene matches: 4. The receptor was derived from a woman between 45 and 65 years old who had been exposed to COVID-19. Specimen: PBMCs or T cells enriched from blood (not recorded which). The chain has TRBV4-2 and TRBJ2-3, with TRBD2 matching 10 bases. The CDR3 is CASSPPGLATDTQYF. The CDR3 DNA follows: TGTGCCAGCAGCCCACCGGGACTAGCGACAGATACGCAGTATTTT.